Listed here are 27 T cell receptor beta chains from one sample, sequenced in a study of T cell responses to AZD1222 COVID-19 vaccine. Clones were sequenced by immunoSEQ multiplex PCR, and TCRdb holds only the in-frame ones, with some missing. The sample holds tens of thousands of clones, roughly 86% seen once. Sample: peripheral blood, taken 28 days after the second AZD1222 dose. The source of these receptors is an adult who received the AZD1222 COVID-19 vaccine.

The chain uses TRBV10-1 and TRBJ1-6; no firm D call. The V and J ends lost 2 bases and 11 bases respectively, with 10 bases between them. This CDR3 is built from 13 residues. Germline CDR1 reads WNHNN; CDR2 reads SYGVQD (reference sequence). For the CDR3, the DNA is TGCGCCAGCAGTGAGCTCCGGGAGGCACCCCTCCACTTT. Translating it yields CASSELREAPLHF.

The V call is TRBV15, the J call TRBJ2-7; a weak D match, TRBD1 (5 bases). CDR1 is LNHNV and CDR2 is YYDKDF in the germline V gene (reference sequence). Trimming took off 0 bases at V and 6 bases at J, with 15 bases between the two ends. The CDR3 consists of 15 residues. The DNA of the CDR3 is TGTGCCACCAGCAGAGATTATCAGGGTTCGGGCGAGCAGTACTTC. This codes for CATSRDYQGSGEQYF.

J is TRBJ1-1 and V is TRBV25-1; 9 bases line up with TRBD1. The V and J ends lost 6 bases and 6 bases, in that order; junction bases with no gene match: 5. CDR1 is MGHDK and CDR2 is SYGVNS in the germline V gene. The CDR3 runs 13 residues. The CDR3 is CASRDRGVAEAFF. The CDR3 nucleotides read TGTGCCAGCAGGGACAGGGGAGTCGCTGAAGCTTTCTTT.

The chain employs TRBV27 and TRBJ1-4, with a weak D call TRBD1 (6 bases). The V and J ends lost 8 bases and 4 bases respectively, with 29 bases between them. This CDR3 spans 19 amino acids. Germline CDR1 is MNHEY and CDR2 is SMNVEV (reference sequence). The DNA for the CDR3 is TGTGCCAGCCGATCGGTCATGGGGGCTGCACTAGGGGGTAATGAAAAACTGTTTTTT. Protein sequence: CASRSVMGAALGGNEKLFF.

The gene calls are TRBV19 and TRBJ2-3; D may be TRBD2 (5 bases). Trimming left V 1 base short and J 11 bases short, with 10 bases between. CDR3 size: 12 residues. Germline loops: CDR1 LNHDA, CDR2 SQIVND (reference sequence). CDR3 nucleotides: TGTGCCAGTAGTATAGGACTACAAGAGCAGTATTTT. Encoded protein: CASSIGLQEQYF. Using reference TRBV19 and TRBJ2-3 for the parts outside the CDR3, the full variable domain is DGGITQSPKYLFRKEGQNVTLSCEQNLNHDAMYWYRQDPGQGLRLIYYSQIVNDFQKGDIAEGYSVSREKKESFPLTVTSAQKNPTAFYLCASSIGLQEQYFGPGTRLTVL.

The chain is built from TRBV7-9 and TRBJ2-1; maybe TRBD2 (6 bases). The germline CDR1 and CDR2 sequences are SEHNR and FQNEAQ (reference sequence). The CDR3 spans 18 residues. With 1 base removed from V and 10 bases from J, the gap between germline ends came to 26 bases. DNA of the CDR3: TGTGCCAGCAGCTTAGAACCCTTGGGGGGAGCCTTTGCCCTCGAGCAGTTCTTC. It specifies CASSLEPLGGAFALEQFF.

The chain employs TRBV6-5 and TRBJ2-3; D uncertain. The CDR3 spans 16 residues. Trimming took 3 bases from V and 2 from J, leaving 15 bases between them. Germline CDR1 is MNHEY and CDR2 is SVGAGI. The CDR3 DNA follows: TGTGCCAGCAGTTATTGGGCCCCCCCTAACACAGATACGCAGTATTTT. Its translation is CASSYWAPPNTDTQYF.

DNA of the CDR3: TGTGCCAGCAGTGAAGACAGCGTTTACCCGGGGGATGAGCAGTTCTTC. Its translation: CASSEDSVYPGDEQFF. V and J are TRBV2 and TRBJ2-1, with TRBD2 as a possible D gene (6 bases). Germline CDR1 is SNHLY and CDR2 is FYNNEI. This CDR3 region has 16 residues. V was shortened by 1 base and J by 8 bases, with 18 bases between the two germline ends.

The rearrangement joins TRBV28 to TRBJ1-2, with D possibly matching TRBD1 (6 bases). This CDR3 has 14 residues. CDR1 and CDR2 from the germline V gene are MDHEN and SYDVKM. V lost 5 bases to trimming and J lost 6 bases, with 16 bases between them. The CDR3 spells CASSPQGSRDGYTF. CDR3 coding DNA: TGTGCCAGCAGTCCTCAGGGGAGTCGAGATGGCTACACCTTC.

The chain joins TRBV19 to TRBJ1-2, with D possibly TRBD1 on 6 matching bases. V was pared by 7 bases and J by 0 bases, with 15 bases between. In germline, CDR1 is LNHDA, CDR2 SQIVND (reference sequence). The CDR3 has 15 amino acids. The DNA for the CDR3 is TGTGCCAGTAATCCCAGGAGACAGGCTAACTATGGCTACACCTTC. It yields the protein CASNPRRQANYGYTF.

The V gene is TRBV11-1, the J gene TRBJ2-1; 7 nucleotides agree with TRBD2. The CDR3 extends over 17 amino acids. V shed 0 bases and J 2 bases; nucleotides not matched to a gene: 7. Germline V gene data show CDR1 as SGHAT and CDR2 as FQDESV (reference sequence). CDR3 sequence (DNA): TGTGCCAGCAGCTTAGCCACTCCTAGCGGACCCTACAATGAGCAGTTCTTC. It translates to CASSLATPSGPYNEQFF. Supplemented by reference TRBV11-1 and TRBJ2-1, the full variable domain reads EAEVAQSPRYKITEKSQAVAFWCDPISGHATLYWYRQILGQGPELLVQFQDESVVDDSQLPKDRFSAERLKGVDSTLKIQPAELGDSAMYLCASSLATPSGPYNEQFFGPGTRLTVL.

J is TRBJ1-1 and V is TRBV6-2 or TRBV6-3; tentative D call: TRBD1 (6 bases). Germline assignment: CDR1 MNHEY and CDR2 SVGEGT. The CDR3 has 15 residues. Trimming left V 2 bases short and J 1 base short, with 11 bases between. The CDR3 DNA reads as TGTGCCAGCAGTTACCAAGGGACACCGAACACTGAAGCTTTCTTT. Translation gives CASSYQGTPNTEAFF.

The chain uses TRBV19 and TRBJ1-1; D is possibly TRBD1 (5 bases). The CDR3 runs to 13 residues. Germline V gene data show CDR1 as LNHDA and CDR2 as SQIVND (reference sequence). V was cut by 7 bases and J by 1 base, with 10 bases left in between. This CDR3 is CASKAGWNTEAFF. In DNA form, the CDR3 reads TGTGCCAGTAAAGCAGGGTGGAACACTGAAGCTTTCTTT.

The chain uses TRBV6-1 and TRBJ1-2; 7 nucleotides match TRBD1. The V and J ends lost 3 bases and 4 bases, in that order; junction bases with no gene match: 5. The CDR3 consists of 14 residues. Germline CDR1 MNHNS, CDR2 SASEGT. The CDR3 spells CASSDTGVSYGYTF. The DNA of the CDR3 is TGTGCCAGCAGTGACACAGGGGTCAGCTATGGCTACACCTTC.

This sequence joins TRBV7-3 and TRBJ2-6; maybe TRBD1 (5 bases). CDR1 and CDR2 from the germline V gene are SGHTA and FQGTGA. Trimming shortened V by 5 bases and J by 1 base, and 18 bases separated the two germline ends. CDR3 size: 18 residues. This CDR3 reads CASSRKTEVPSGANVLTF. The CDR3 nucleotides read TGTGCCAGCAGCCGAAAGACAGAAGTTCCTTCTGGGGCCAACGTCCTGACTTTC.

The chain uses TRBV30 and TRBJ2-3; 7 bases match TRBD1. This CDR3 is 15 amino acids long. Germline CDR1 GTSNPN, CDR2 SVGIG (reference sequence). The trim removed 1 base at V and 0 bases at J, leaving 4 bases unmatched. The CDR3 loop is CAWSEGGRSTDTQYF. The DNA of the CDR3 is TGTGCCTGGAGTGAAGGGGGCCGAAGCACAGATACGCAGTATTTT.

V gene TRBV6-5 combines with J gene TRBJ2-3, with 8 positions matching TRBD2. This CDR3 region has 15 residues. The J segment lost 2 bases and the V segment lost 5 bases, leaving 6 bases of the junction unmatched. CDR1 and CDR2 from the germline V gene are MNHEY and SVGAGI. In DNA form, the CDR3 reads TGTGCCAGCAGTACTACTAGCGGAGCCACAGATACGCAGTATTTT. It codes for CASSTTSGATDTQYF.

This chain joins TRBV6-5 and TRBJ1-1; 8 bases agree with TRBD1. This CDR3 spans 13 amino acids. CDR1 is MNHEY, CDR2 SVGAGI, per germline. V gave up 2 bases and J gave up 11 bases; unmatched junction bases: 7. The CDR3 DNA sequence: TGTGCCAGCAGTTACGAGTTGGCAGGGGGCGCTTTCTTT. Protein product: CASSYELAGGAFF.

The CDR3 DNA sequence: TGTGCCAGCAGCGACACTTCTAGCGGACCGTACAATGAGCAGTTCTTC. This translates into CASSDTSSGPYNEQFF. This rearrangement joins TRBV7-9 to TRBJ2-1; TRBD2 agrees at 7 bases. This CDR3 comprises 16 residues. The V gene end was trimmed by 5 bases and the J gene end by 4 bases; junction bases not matched to a gene: 11. Germline lookup yields CDR1 SEHNR and CDR2 FQNEAQ (reference sequence).

The chain couples TRBV4-2 to TRBJ1-6, with 8 bases aligning to TRBD1. V lost 1 base and J lost 7; bases outside the gene matches: 3. The CDR3 spans 15 residues. CDR1 and CDR2 from the germline V gene are LGHNA and YNFKEQ. CDR3 DNA: TGTGCCAGCAGCCAAGTGAGACAGGGGAATTCACCCCTCCACTTT. Translation: CASSQVRQGNSPLHF.

This chain connects TRBV5-4 to TRBJ1-2, with a tentative D call TRBD1 (5 bases). V lost 2 bases, J lost 8 bases, and 16 bases lay in between. The CDR3 contains 14 residues. CDR1 is SGHNT, CDR2 YYREEE, per germline (reference sequence). In DNA, the CDR3 is TGTGCCAGCAGCTTCGGGGGTAGGGGCGGAGGCTACACCTTC. Its protein is CASSFGGRGGGYTF.

The rearrangement links TRBV7-9 to TRBJ1-1; the D gene is possibly TRBD1 (6 bases). CDR1 is SEHNR and CDR2 is FQNEAQ in the germline V gene (reference sequence). This CDR3 has 15 residues. Between the trimmed V and J ends, which lost 1 base and 4 bases, there was a span of 13 bases. CDR3 residues: CASSLVAGAGTEAFF. The CDR3 bases are TGTGCCAGCAGCTTAGTAGCGGGGGCGGGCACTGAAGCTTTCTTT.

The chain is built from TRBV12-3 or TRBV12-4 and TRBJ1-1; the D gene is possibly TRBD1 (6 bases). The CDR3 runs to 13 residues. Between the trimmed V and J ends, which lost 6 bases and 3 bases, there was a span of 11 bases. In DNA form, the CDR3 reads TGTGCCAGCAGGATACAGGGTTACACTGAAGCTTTCTTT. Encoded protein: CASRIQGYTEAFF.

V and J are TRBV28 and TRBJ2-7, with no clear D. V shed 3 bases and J shed 2 bases, with 14 bases lying between them. Looked up from germline, CDR1 is MDHEN and CDR2 is SYDVKM. The CDR3 has 15 amino acids. Here the CDR3 DNA reads TGTGCCAGCAGTTTGATGGTAGGAACTACCTACGAGCAGTACTTC. Its translation is CASSLMVGTTYEQYF. The full variable domain, in which reference TRBV28 and TRBJ2-7 provide the parts outside the CDR3, is DVKVTQSSRYLVKRTGEKVFLECVQDMDHENMFWYRQDPGLGLRLIYFSYDVKMKEKGDIPEGYSVSREKKERFSLILESASTNQTSMYLCASSLMVGTTYEQYFGPGTRLTVT.

This clone was seen more than once but under ten times. V and J are TRBV15 and TRBJ1-1; D remains ambiguous. This CDR3 has 15 amino acids. Germline V gene sequence: CDR1 LNHNV, CDR2 YYDKDF (reference sequence). Trimming took 1 base from V and 6 from J, leaving 15 bases between them. The CDR3 spells CATSRGKILDAEAFF. The CDR3 DNA reads TGTGCCACCAGCAGAGGTAAGATTCTAGACGCTGAAGCTTTCTTT.

This chain joins TRBV7-8 and TRBJ1-2; D gene ambiguous. Germline V gene data show CDR1 as SGHVS and CDR2 as FQNEAQ. CDR3 length equals 19 residues. V shed 5 bases and J shed 4 bases, with 29 bases lying between them. The CDR3 nucleotides are TGTGCCAGCAGCGCATCTGGACGGTCTGTCGGTTCCTCTCTCTATGGCTACACCTTC. It encodes CASSASGRSVGSSLYGYTF.

V is TRBV5-1 and J is TRBJ1-1; no clear D gene. From germline, CDR1 is SGHRS and CDR2 YFSETQ. The V end lost 7 bases, the J end lost 4 bases, and 14 bases lay between the germline ends. CDR3 length equals 13 residues. CDR3 protein: CASSPISGTEAFF. CDR3 in DNA: TGCGCCAGCTCCCCCATCTCTGGCACTGAAGCTTTCTTT.